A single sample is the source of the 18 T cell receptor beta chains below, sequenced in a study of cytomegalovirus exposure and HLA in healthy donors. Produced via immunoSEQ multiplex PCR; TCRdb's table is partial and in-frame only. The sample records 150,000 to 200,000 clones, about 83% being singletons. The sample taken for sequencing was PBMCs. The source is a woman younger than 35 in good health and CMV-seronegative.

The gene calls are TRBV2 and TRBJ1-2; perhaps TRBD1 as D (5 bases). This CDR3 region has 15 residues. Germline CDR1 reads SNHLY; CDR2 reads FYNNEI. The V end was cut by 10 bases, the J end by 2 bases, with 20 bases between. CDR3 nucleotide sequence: TGTGCCATCCTATTTGGGGGGAACGGGAACTATGGCTACACCTTC. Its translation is CAILFGGNGNYGYTF.

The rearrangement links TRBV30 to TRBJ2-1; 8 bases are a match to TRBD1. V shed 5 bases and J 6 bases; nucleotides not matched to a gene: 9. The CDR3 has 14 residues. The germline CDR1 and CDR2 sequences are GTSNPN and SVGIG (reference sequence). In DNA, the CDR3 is TGTGCCTGGGGAAGGGGACAGGTTTTCAATGAGCAGTTCTTC. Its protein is CAWGRGQVFNEQFF.

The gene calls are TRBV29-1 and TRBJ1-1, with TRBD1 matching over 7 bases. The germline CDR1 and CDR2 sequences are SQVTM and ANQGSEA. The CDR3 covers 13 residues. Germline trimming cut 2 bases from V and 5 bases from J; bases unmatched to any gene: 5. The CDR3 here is CSVETGEWTEAFF. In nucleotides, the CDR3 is TGCAGCGTTGAAACAGGGGAATGGACTGAAGCTTTCTTT.

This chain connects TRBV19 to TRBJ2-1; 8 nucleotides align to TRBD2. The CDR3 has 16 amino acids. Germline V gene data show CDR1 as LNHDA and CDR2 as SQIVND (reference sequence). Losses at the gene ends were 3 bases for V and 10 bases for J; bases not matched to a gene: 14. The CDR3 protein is CASSISPGSGNGEQFF. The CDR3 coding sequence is TGTGCCAGTAGTATCTCCCCGGGTAGCGGGAACGGCGAGCAGTTCTTC.

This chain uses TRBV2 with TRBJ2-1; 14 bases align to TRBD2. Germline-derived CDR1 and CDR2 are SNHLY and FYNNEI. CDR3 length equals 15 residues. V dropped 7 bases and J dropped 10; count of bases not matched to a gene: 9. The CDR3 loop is CASKFGTSGGREQFF. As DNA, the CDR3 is TGTGCCAGCAAATTCGGGACTAGCGGGGGTAGGGAGCAGTTCTTC.

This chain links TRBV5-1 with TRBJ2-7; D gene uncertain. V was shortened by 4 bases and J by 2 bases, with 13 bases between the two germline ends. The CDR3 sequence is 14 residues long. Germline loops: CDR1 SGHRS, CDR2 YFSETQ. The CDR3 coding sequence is TGCGCCAGCAGCGGGCAGGTGTCCACCTACGAGCAGTACTTC. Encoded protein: CASSGQVSTYEQYF. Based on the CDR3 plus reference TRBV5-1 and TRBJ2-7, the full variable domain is KAGVTQTPRYLIKTRGQQVTLSCSPISGHRSVSWYQQTPGQGLQFLFEYFSETQRNKGNFPGRFSGRQFSNSRSEMNVSTLELGDSALYLCASSGQVSTYEQYFGPGTRLTVT.

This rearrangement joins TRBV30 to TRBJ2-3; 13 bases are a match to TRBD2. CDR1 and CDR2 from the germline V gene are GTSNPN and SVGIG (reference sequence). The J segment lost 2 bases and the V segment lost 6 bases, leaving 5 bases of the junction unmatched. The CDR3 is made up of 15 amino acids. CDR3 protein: CACITSGRATDTQYF. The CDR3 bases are TGTGCCTGCATTACTAGCGGGAGGGCCACAGATACGCAGTATTTT.

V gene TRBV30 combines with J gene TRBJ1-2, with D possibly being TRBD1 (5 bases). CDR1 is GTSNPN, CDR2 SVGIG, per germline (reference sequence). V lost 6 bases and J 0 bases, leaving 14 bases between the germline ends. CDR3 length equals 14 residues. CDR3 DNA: TGTGCCTGCCAGGGTCCGAGGCCTAACTATGGCTACACCTTC. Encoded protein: CACQGPRPNYGYTF.

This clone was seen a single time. In nucleotides, the CDR3 is TGTGCCAGCAGTTTATCCGGAGAGAATAGCAATCAGCCCCAGCATTTT. It specifies CASSLSGENSNQPQHF. The gene calls are TRBV28 and TRBJ1-5; D gene ambiguous. CDR1 is MDHEN, CDR2 SYDVKM, per germline. V dropped 1 base and J dropped 0 bases, with 10 bases sitting between them. There are 16 residues in the CDR3.

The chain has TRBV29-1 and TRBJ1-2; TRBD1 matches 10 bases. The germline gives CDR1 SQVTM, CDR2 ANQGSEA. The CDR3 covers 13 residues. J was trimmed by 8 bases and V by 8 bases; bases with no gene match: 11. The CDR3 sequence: CSLSRTGGFGYTF. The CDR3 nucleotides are TGCAGCTTGTCCCGGACAGGGGGATTCGGCTACACCTTC.

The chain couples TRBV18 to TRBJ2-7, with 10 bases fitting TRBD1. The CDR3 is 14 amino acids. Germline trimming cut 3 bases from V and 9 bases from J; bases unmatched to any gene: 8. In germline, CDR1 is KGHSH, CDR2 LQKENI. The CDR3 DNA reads TGTGCCAGCTCACCCCCATCAGGACAGGGGGGGCAGTACTTC. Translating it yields CASSPPSGQGGQYF.

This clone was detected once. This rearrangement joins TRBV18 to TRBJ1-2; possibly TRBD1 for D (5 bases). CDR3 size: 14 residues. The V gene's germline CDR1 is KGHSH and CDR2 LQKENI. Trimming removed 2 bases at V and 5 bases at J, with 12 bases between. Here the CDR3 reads CASSPSQEFYGYTF. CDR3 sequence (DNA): TGTGCCAGCTCACCATCACAGGAGTTTTATGGCTACACCTTC.

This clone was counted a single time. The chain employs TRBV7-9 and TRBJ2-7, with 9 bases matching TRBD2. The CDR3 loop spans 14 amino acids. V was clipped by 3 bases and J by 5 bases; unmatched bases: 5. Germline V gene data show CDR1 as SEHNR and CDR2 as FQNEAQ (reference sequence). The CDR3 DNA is TGTGCCAGCAGCTTTGGGTTAGCGGGGGACGAGCAGTACTTC. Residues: CASSFGLAGDEQYF.

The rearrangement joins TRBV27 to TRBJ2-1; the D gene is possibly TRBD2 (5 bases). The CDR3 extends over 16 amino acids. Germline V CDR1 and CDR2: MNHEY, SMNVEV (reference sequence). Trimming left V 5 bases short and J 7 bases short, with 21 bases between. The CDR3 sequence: CASSRTGKTFLNEQFF. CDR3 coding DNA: TGTGCCAGCAGTCGAACCGGGAAGACCTTTTTGAATGAGCAGTTCTTC.

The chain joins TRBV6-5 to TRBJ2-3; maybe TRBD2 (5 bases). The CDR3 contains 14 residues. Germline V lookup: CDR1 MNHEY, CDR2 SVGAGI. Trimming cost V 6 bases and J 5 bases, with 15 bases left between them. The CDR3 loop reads CASSNFQAGDTQYF. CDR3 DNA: TGTGCCAGCAGCAATTTCCAGGCGGGAGATACGCAGTATTTT.

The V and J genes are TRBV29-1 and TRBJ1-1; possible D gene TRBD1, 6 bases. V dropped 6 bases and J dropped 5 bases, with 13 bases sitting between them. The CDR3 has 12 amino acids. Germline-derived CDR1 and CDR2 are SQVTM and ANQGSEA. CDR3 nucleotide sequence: TGCAGCGTCCGATCAGGGGCAACTGAAGCTTTCTTT. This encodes CSVRSGATEAFF. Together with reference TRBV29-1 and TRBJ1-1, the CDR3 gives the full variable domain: SAVISQKPSRDICQRGTSLTIQCQVDSQVTMMFWYRQQPGQSLTLIATANQGSEATYESGFVIDKFPISRPNLTFSTLTVSNMSPEDSSIYLCSVRSGATEAFFGQGTRLTVV.

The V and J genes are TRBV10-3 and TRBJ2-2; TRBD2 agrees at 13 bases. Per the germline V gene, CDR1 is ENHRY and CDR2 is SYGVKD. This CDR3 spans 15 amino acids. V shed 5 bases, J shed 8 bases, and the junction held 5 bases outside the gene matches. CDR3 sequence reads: CAISPGLAGTGELFF. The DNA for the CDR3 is TGTGCCATCAGTCCGGGACTAGCGGGAACGGGGGAGCTGTTTTTT.

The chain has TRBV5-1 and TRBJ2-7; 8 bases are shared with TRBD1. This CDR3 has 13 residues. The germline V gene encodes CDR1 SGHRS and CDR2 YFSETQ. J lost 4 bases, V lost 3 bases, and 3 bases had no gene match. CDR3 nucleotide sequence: TGCGCCAGCAGCTACGGACAGGGTTACGAGCAGTACTTC. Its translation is CASSYGQGYEQYF.